The 16 T cell receptor beta chains presented below share a single source sample, sequenced in a study of blood T cell repertoires in COVID-19. Sequencing was performed with immunoSEQ multiplex PCR; in TCRdb, only in-frame clones are kept and a portion is missing. The table shows over 250,000 clones, with about 87% occurring only once. Sequenced: PBMCs or T cells enriched from blood (not recorded which). The receptors derive from a woman in her thirties who had recovered from COVID-19.

V is TRBV12-5 and J is TRBJ2-3, with a possible D match to TRBD2 (6 bases). The CDR3 extends over 14 amino acids. Germline CDR1 is LGHNT and CDR2 is FRNRAP. Trimming shortened V by 4 bases and J by 5 bases, and 13 bases separated the two germline ends. CDR3 sequence reads: CASGSGGWGDTQYF. The CDR3 DNA reads TGTGCTAGTGGTTCCGGGGGTTGGGGAGATACGCAGTATTTT.

V gene TRBV7-3 combines with J gene TRBJ2-5; no firm D call. Per germline, CDR1 SGHTA and CDR2 FQGTGA. CDR3 length: 13 amino acids. Trimming shortened V by 5 bases and J by 5 bases, and 12 bases separated the two germline ends. The CDR3 region has the DNA TGTGCCAGCAGCATCGTCCCTAGGGAGACCCAGTACTTC. Protein: CASSIVPRETQYF. The full variable domain, rest sourced from reference TRBV7-3 and TRBJ2-5, is GAGVSQTPSNKVTEKGKYVELRCDPISGHTALYWYRQSLGQGPEFLIYFQGTGAADDSGLPNDRFFAVRPEGSVSTLKIQRTERGDSAVYLCASSIVPRETQYFGPGTRLLVL.

The V call is TRBV30, the J call TRBJ2-3, with unresolved D. The ends were cut back, 2 bases at V and 0 bases at J, with 6 bases in the middle. Germline V gene sequence: CDR1 GTSNPN, CDR2 SVGIG (reference sequence). This CDR3 spans 13 amino acids. CDR3 in DNA: TGTGCCTGGAGTCAAGCGAGCACAGATACGCAGTATTTT. It yields the protein CAWSQASTDTQYF.

The chain combines TRBV4-1 with TRBJ1-6; 7 nucleotides align to TRBD1. Germline CDR1 reads MGHRA; CDR2 reads YSYEKL. After removal of 0 bases from V and 13 bases from J, the junction contained 3 bases not matched to a gene. This CDR3 contains 13 residues. The chain's CDR3 is CASSQEGGSPLHF. CDR3 DNA sequence: TGCGCCAGCAGCCAAGAAGGGGGCTCGCCCCTCCACTTT.

The chain is built from TRBV7-9 and TRBJ1-2; TRBD1 matches 9 bases. Per the germline V gene, CDR1 is SEHNR and CDR2 is FQNEAQ (reference sequence). V was pared by 3 bases and J by 3 bases, with 2 bases of the junction left unmatched. This CDR3 contains 14 residues. CDR3 loop: CASSFTGGDYGYTF. Written as DNA, the CDR3 is TGTGCCAGCAGCTTTACAGGGGGCGACTATGGCTACACCTTC.

This chain links TRBV18 with TRBJ1-2; D not certain. The V gene's germline CDR1 is KGHSH and CDR2 LQKENI. CDR3 length: 13 amino acids. The germline V and J ends were trimmed by 0 bases and 6 bases, with 8 bases remaining between them. The CDR3 DNA is TGTGCCAGCTCACCACCTGAACAGCATGGCTACACCTTC. It translates to CASSPPEQHGYTF.

The CDR3 loop is CASNRGEYGYTF. CDR3 in DNA: TGTGCCAGCAACAGGGGGGAGTATGGCTACACCTTC. The V call is TRBV6-6, the J call TRBJ1-2; 8 nucleotides line up with TRBD1. The CDR3 is 12 amino acids. Germline values: CDR1 MNHNY, CDR2 SVGAGI (reference sequence). V trimming: 7 bases; J trimming: 5 bases; junction bases outside the gene matches: 3.

The chain carries TRBV6-2 or TRBV6-3 and TRBJ2-2; 8 nucleotides agree with TRBD1. V dropped 6 bases and J dropped 12; count of bases not matched to a gene: 6. The CDR3 is 12 residues long. CDR1 and CDR2 (germline): MNHEY, SVGEGT. CDR3 sequence: CASSTGQEKLFF. In DNA form, the CDR3 reads TGTGCCAGCAGCACGGGACAGGAGAAGCTGTTTTTT.

The chain combines TRBV6-5 with TRBJ2-1, with 15 nucleotides matching TRBD2. Germline CDR1 reads MNHEY; CDR2 reads SVGAGI. The CDR3 contains 15 residues. V lost 6 bases and J lost 9; bases outside the gene matches: 6. The CDR3 region is CASRGLAGGASEQFF. CDR3 DNA: TGTGCCAGCAGAGGACTAGCGGGGGGGGCAAGTGAGCAGTTCTTC.

The chain uses TRBV5-1 and TRBJ1-2, with 8 bases identical to TRBD1. J was trimmed by 8 bases and V by 0 bases; bases with no gene match: 12. The CDR3 consists of 16 residues. Germline loops: CDR1 SGHRS, CDR2 YFSETQ. CDR3 coding DNA: TGCGCCAGCAGCTTGGTTATATTATCAGGGGGCGACGGCTACACCTTC. Protein: CASSLVILSGGDGYTF.

The chain has TRBV5-8 and TRBJ1-6; 7 bases are a match to TRBD1. V shed 4 bases and J 9 bases; nucleotides not matched to a gene: 10. The CDR3 is made up of 15 amino acids. Germline V gene lookup returns CDR1 SGHTS and CDR2 YDEGEE. The CDR3 region is CASSLRTGRGSPLHF. The CDR3 DNA reads as TGTGCCAGCAGCCTTCGGACAGGACGGGGTTCACCCCTCCACTTT. Full variable domain (rest looked up from reference TRBV5-8 and TRBJ1-6): EAGVTQSPTHLIKTRGQQATLRCSPISGHTSVYWYQQALGLGLQFLLWYDEGEERNRGNFPPRFSGRQFPNYSSELNVNALELEDSALYLCASSLRTGRGSPLHFGNGTRLTVT.

The chain employs TRBV6-5 and TRBJ1-1, with a tentative D call TRBD1 (5 bases). CDR1 MNHEY and CDR2 SVGAGI come from the germline V gene. Trimming cost V 4 bases and J 5 bases, with 11 bases left between them. CDR3 size: 13 residues. CDR3 residues: CASSSTGFTEAFF. CDR3 DNA sequence: TGTGCCAGCAGTTCTACAGGTTTTACTGAAGCTTTCTTT.

This clone was detected a few times. The chain employs TRBV25-1 and TRBJ2-5; D not resolved. The ends were cut back, 5 bases at V and 3 bases at J, with 10 bases in the middle. Germline CDR1 is MGHDK and CDR2 is SYGVNS. The CDR3 totals 13 residues. The CDR3 here is CASSLFPEETQYF. The CDR3 nucleotides read TGTGCCAGCAGTCTTTTTCCTGAAGAGACCCAGTACTTC.

The chain combines TRBV7-2 with TRBJ2-7; 7 nucleotides line up with TRBD2. Germline values: CDR1 SGHTA, CDR2 FQGNSA. The J segment lost 3 bases and the V segment lost 3 bases, leaving 2 bases of the junction unmatched. The CDR3 contains 13 residues. The CDR3 protein is CASSFGGGYEQYF. Here the CDR3 DNA reads TGTGCCAGCAGCTTCGGCGGGGGCTACGAGCAGTACTTC.

CDR3 sequence (DNA): TGTGCCAGCAGCTTAGCTAACCAAGAGACCCAGTACTTC. Translated, it gives CASSLANQETQYF. The chain couples TRBV7-9 to TRBJ2-5; D gene ambiguous. The V and J ends lost 0 bases and 0 bases respectively, with 2 bases between them. The CDR3 has 13 amino acids. Looked up from germline, CDR1 is SEHNR and CDR2 is FQNEAQ (reference sequence). The variable domain in full, with the rest retrieved from reference TRBV7-9 and TRBJ2-5, is DTGVSQNPRHKITKRGQNVTFRCDPISEHNRLYWYRQTLGQGPEFLTYFQNEAQLEKSRLLSDRFSAERPKGSFSTLEIQRTEQGDSAMYLCASSLANQETQYFGPGTRLLVL.

This chain connects TRBV29-1 to TRBJ2-1; D uncertain. This CDR3 is built from 15 residues. Looked up from germline, CDR1 is SQVTM and CDR2 is ANQGSEA. The germline V and J ends were trimmed by 6 bases and 2 bases, with 17 bases remaining between them. For the CDR3, the DNA is TGCAGCGTCTCCCGCGACATATATACCTACAATGAGCAGTTCTTC. Amino acid sequence: CSVSRDIYTYNEQFF.